The 16 T cell receptor beta chains below come from one sample, sequenced in a study of T cell changes during pregnancy in multiple sclerosis. Produced via immunoSEQ multiplex PCR; TCRdb's table is partial and in-frame only. Here the sample spans 99,000 or so clones, approximately 93% being singletons. The material sequenced was peripheral blood, taken after pregnancy. The receptor set was obtained from a female donor with multiple sclerosis, enrolled in a pregnancy study.

This chain connects TRBV5-1 to TRBJ2-7, with 8 nucleotides matching TRBD1. The J segment lost 5 bases and the V segment lost 0 bases, leaving 4 bases of the junction unmatched. The CDR3 is 14 residues long. CDR1 SGHRS and CDR2 YFSETQ come from the germline V gene. The CDR3 is CASSLGQGADEQYF. DNA for the CDR3: TGCGCCAGCAGCTTGGGGCAGGGGGCGGACGAGCAGTACTTC.

This clone was counted once. V gene TRBV19 combines with J gene TRBJ2-7, with TRBD1 as a possible D gene (5 bases). V lost 5 bases and J lost 5, with 13 bases in between. CDR1 is LNHDA, CDR2 SQIVND, per germline (reference sequence). The CDR3 consists of 13 residues. The CDR3, as DNA: TGTGCCAGTAGTGCGGCAGGGCTGAACGAGCAGTACTTC. Amino acid sequence: CASSAAGLNEQYF.

The chain employs TRBV6-5 and TRBJ1-1; weak D call: TRBD1 (5 bases). Germline V gene data show CDR1 as MNHEY and CDR2 as SVGAGI. The V end was cut by 7 bases, the J end by 1 base, with 10 bases between. The CDR3 loop spans 13 amino acids. CDR3 in DNA: TGTGCCAGCAATGGGGGAGGGAACACTGAAGCTTTCTTT. Its translation: CASNGGGNTEAFF.

V and J are TRBV25-1 and TRBJ2-1, with 12 positions matching TRBD2. The J segment lost 2 bases and the V segment lost 5 bases, leaving 4 bases of the junction unmatched. There are 16 residues in the CDR3. Germline CDR1 reads MGHDK; CDR2 reads SYGVNS. CDR3 in amino acids: CASSPRLAGAYNEQFF. In DNA form, the CDR3 reads TGTGCCAGCAGTCCCCGACTAGCGGGGGCCTACAATGAGCAGTTCTTC. Supplemented by reference TRBV25-1 and TRBJ2-1, the full variable domain reads EADIYQTPRYLVIGTGKKITLECSQTMGHDKMYWYQQDPGMELHLIHYSYGVNSTEKGDLSSESTVSRIRTEHFPLTLESARPSHTSQYLCASSPRLAGAYNEQFFGPGTRLTVL.

This clone was detected a few times. The V call is TRBV2, the J call TRBJ1-1, with 11 positions matching TRBD1. CDR1 is SNHLY, CDR2 FYNNEI, per germline. J was trimmed by 5 bases and V by 8 bases; bases with no gene match: 7. This CDR3 contains 14 residues. The CDR3 here is CASGWDRGRTEAFF. Written as DNA, the CDR3 is TGTGCCAGCGGTTGGGACAGGGGGAGGACTGAAGCTTTCTTT.

In nucleotides, the CDR3 is TGTGCCAGCAGTTTAAACCAGCCGGGACAGCCCCAGCATTTT. Residues: CASSLNQPGQPQHF. The chain combines TRBV27 with TRBJ1-5; D is ambiguous. The length of the CDR3 is 14 residues. The germline CDR1 and CDR2 sequences are MNHEY and SMNVEV (reference sequence). Trimming removed 2 bases from V and 7 bases from J, with 12 bases in between.

The chain uses TRBV11-2 and TRBJ2-2; D unresolved. CDR3 length: 13 residues. V was trimmed by 7 bases and J by 8 bases, leaving 14 bases between them. Looked up from germline, CDR1 is SGHAT and CDR2 is FQNNGV. In nucleotides, the CDR3 is TGTGCCAGCACCCGAGCCTCACCGGGGGAGCTGTTTTTT. Its protein product is CASTRASPGELFF. Full variable domain (outside the CDR3, taken from reference TRBV11-2 and TRBJ2-2): EAGVAQSPRYKIIEKRQSVAFWCNPISGHATLYWYQQILGQGPKLLIQFQNNGVVDDSQLPKDRFSAERLKGVDSTLKIQPAKLEDSAVYLCASTRASPGELFFGEGSRLTVL.

V usage is TRBV4-1 and J usage is TRBJ1-1, with a tentative D call TRBD1 (5 bases). The CDR3 runs to 19 residues. Trimming cost V 0 bases and J 1 base, with 21 bases left between them. From germline, CDR1 is MGHRA and CDR2 YSYEKL. This chain's CDR3 is CASSQDHVSGLSTNTEAFF. For the CDR3, the DNA is TGCGCCAGCAGCCAAGATCACGTTTCGGGACTCTCGACGAACACTGAAGCTTTCTTT.

J is TRBJ2-3 and V is TRBV27; 10 nucleotides match TRBD1. CDR1 is MNHEY, CDR2 SMNVEV, per germline (reference sequence). The CDR3 spans 16 residues. J gave up 2 bases and V 5 bases, and 7 bases lay outside the gene matches. Here the CDR3 DNA reads TGTGCCAGCAGTACTACCGGGACAGGGGCCACAGATACGCAGTATTTT. The encoded protein is CASSTTGTGATDTQYF.

The chain links TRBV4-1 to TRBJ1-1; TRBD1 is a possible D gene (6 bases). V gave up 4 bases and J gave up 3 bases, with 12 bases separating them. In germline, CDR1 is MGHRA, CDR2 YSYEKL. CDR3 length: 14 amino acids. The CDR3: CASSRQGGDTEAFF. CDR3 nucleotides: TGCGCCAGCAGCCGACAAGGGGGGGACACTGAAGCTTTCTTT.

The rearrangement joins TRBV6-1 to TRBJ2-1, with TRBD2 as a possible D gene (6 bases). Germline V lookup: CDR1 MNHNS, CDR2 SASEGT. The germline V and J ends were trimmed by 4 bases and 8 bases, with 21 bases remaining between them. The CDR3 sequence is 16 residues long. The CDR3 nucleotides are TGTGCCAGCAGTGTAAAAGACTGGGGGGTTGGGGATGAGCAGTTCTTC. Amino acid sequence: CASSVKDWGVGDEQFF.

J is TRBJ2-7 and V is TRBV27; 7 bases line up with TRBD2. The CDR3 loop spans 14 amino acids. The germline V gene encodes CDR1 MNHEY and CDR2 SMNVEV (reference sequence). V was clipped by 4 bases and J by 2 bases; unmatched bases: 5. For the CDR3, the DNA is TGTGCCAGCAGTTCCGGACTAGTAGCCTACGAGCAGTACTTC. Its translation: CASSSGLVAYEQYF.

The CDR3 DNA reads TGCGCCAGCAGCTTGGATAGGGGGGGCACCGGGGAGCTGTTTTTT. Translated, it gives CASSLDRGGTGELFF. V is TRBV5-1 and J is TRBJ2-2, with D possibly TRBD2 on 7 matching bases. Trimming took 0 bases from V and 4 from J, leaving 10 bases between them. Germline CDR1 is SGHRS and CDR2 is YFSETQ. This CDR3 contains 15 residues. Supplemented by reference TRBV5-1 and TRBJ2-2, the full variable domain reads KAGVTQTPRYLIKTRGQQVTLSCSPISGHRSVSWYQQTPGQGLQFLFEYFSETQRNKGNFPGRFSGRQFSNSRSEMNVSTLELGDSALYLCASSLDRGGTGELFFGEGSRLTVL.

The chain carries TRBV6-1 and TRBJ2-7; 12 bases match TRBD2. This CDR3 spans 15 amino acids. J gave up 7 bases and V 1 base, and 5 bases lay outside the gene matches. Per the germline V gene, CDR1 is MNHNS and CDR2 is SASEGT. The CDR3 is CASSEGGTSGSEQYF. The CDR3 DNA is TGTGCCAGCAGTGAAGGAGGGACTAGCGGGTCGGAGCAGTACTTC.

The chain carries TRBV5-1 and TRBJ2-2, with TRBD1 identical over 11 bases. J was trimmed by 5 bases and V by 7 bases; bases with no gene match: 4. CDR1 SGHRS and CDR2 YFSETQ come from the germline V gene. CDR3 length: 14 residues. Here the CDR3 reads CASSGQGGTGELFF. In DNA, the CDR3 is TGCGCCAGCTCGGGACAGGGGGGTACCGGGGAGCTGTTTTTT.

The V call is TRBV28, the J call TRBJ2-1, with D possibly matching TRBD2 (6 bases). The V end lost 0 bases, the J end lost 10 bases, and 10 bases lay between the germline ends. The CDR3 sequence is 13 residues long. The germline CDR1 and CDR2 sequences are MDHEN and SYDVKM. CDR3 DNA sequence: TGTGCCAGCAGTTTATGGGGGAGGCCCGAGCAGTTCTTC. Translation: CASSLWGRPEQFF.